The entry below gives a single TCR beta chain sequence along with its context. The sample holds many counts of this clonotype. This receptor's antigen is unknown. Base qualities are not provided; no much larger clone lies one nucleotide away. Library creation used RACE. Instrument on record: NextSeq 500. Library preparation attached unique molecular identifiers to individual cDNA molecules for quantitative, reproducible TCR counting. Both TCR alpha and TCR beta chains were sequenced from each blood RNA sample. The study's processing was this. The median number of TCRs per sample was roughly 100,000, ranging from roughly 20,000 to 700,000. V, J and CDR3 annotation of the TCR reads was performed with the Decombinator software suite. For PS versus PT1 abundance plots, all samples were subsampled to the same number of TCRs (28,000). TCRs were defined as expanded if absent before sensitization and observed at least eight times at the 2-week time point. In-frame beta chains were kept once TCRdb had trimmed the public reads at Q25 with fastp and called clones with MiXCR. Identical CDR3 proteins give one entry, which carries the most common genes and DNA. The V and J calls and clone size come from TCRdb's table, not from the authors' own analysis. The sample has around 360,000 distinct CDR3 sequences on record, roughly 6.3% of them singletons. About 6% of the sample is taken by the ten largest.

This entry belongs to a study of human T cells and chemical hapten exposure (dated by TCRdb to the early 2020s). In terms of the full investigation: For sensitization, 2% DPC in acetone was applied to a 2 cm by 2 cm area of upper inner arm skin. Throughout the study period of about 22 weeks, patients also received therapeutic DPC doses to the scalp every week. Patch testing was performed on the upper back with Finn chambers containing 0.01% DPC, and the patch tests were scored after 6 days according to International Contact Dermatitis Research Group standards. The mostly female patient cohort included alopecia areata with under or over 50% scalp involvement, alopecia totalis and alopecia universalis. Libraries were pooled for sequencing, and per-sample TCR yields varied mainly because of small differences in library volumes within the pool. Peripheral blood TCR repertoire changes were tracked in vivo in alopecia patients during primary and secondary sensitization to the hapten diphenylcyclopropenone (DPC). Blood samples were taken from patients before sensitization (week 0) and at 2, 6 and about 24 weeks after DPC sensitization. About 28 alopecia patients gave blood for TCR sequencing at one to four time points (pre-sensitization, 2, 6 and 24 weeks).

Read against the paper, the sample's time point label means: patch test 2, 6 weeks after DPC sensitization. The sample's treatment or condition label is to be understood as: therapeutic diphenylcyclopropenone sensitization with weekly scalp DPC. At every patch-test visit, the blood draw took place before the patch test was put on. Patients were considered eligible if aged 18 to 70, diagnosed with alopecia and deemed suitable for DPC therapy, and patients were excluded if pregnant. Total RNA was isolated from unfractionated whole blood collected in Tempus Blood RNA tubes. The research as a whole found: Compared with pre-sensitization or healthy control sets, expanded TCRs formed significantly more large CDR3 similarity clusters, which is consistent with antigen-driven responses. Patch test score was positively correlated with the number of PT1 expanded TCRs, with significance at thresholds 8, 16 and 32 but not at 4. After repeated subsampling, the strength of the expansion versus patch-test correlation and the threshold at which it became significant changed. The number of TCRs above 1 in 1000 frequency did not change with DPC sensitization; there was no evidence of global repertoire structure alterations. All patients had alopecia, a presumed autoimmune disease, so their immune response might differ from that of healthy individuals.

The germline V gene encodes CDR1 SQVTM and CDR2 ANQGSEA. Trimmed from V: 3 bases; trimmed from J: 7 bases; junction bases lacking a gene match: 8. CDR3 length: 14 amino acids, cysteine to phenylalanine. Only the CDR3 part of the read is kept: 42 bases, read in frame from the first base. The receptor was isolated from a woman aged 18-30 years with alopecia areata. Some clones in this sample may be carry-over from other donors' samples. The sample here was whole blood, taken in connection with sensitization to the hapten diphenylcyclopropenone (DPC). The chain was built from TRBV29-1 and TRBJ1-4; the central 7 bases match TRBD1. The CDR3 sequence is CSVEPTGFGEKLFF. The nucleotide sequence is TGCAGCGTTGAGCCGACAGGGTTTGGTGAAAAACTGTTTTTT.